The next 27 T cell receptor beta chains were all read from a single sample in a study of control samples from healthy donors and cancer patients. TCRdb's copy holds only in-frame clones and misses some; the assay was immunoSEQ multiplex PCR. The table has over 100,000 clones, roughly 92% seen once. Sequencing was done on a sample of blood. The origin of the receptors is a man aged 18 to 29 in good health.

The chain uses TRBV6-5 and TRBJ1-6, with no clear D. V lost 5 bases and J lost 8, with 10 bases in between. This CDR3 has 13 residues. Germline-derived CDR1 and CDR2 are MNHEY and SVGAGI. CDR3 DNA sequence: TGTGCCAGCAGTACATACCAGGATTCACCCCTCCACTTT. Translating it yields CASSTYQDSPLHF.

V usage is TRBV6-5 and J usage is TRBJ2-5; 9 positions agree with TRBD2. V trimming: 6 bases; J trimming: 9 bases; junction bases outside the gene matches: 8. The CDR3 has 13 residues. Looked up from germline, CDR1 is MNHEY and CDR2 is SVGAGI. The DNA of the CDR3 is TGTGCCAGCAGCGGCGGGGGGGACTGGGCCCAGTACTTC. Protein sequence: CASSGGGDWAQYF.

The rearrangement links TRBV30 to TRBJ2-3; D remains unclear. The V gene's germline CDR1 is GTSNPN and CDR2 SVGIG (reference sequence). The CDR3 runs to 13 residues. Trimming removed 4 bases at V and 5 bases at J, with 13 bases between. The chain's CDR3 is CAWNQDEVDTQYF. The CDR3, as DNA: TGTGCCTGGAACCAAGATGAGGTAGATACGCAGTATTTT.

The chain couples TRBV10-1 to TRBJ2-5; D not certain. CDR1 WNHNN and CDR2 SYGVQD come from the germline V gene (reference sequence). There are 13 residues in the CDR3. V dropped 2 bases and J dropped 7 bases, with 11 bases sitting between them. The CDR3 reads CASSEGSLGTQYF. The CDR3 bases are TGCGCCAGCAGTGAGGGCTCCCTCGGGACCCAGTACTTC.

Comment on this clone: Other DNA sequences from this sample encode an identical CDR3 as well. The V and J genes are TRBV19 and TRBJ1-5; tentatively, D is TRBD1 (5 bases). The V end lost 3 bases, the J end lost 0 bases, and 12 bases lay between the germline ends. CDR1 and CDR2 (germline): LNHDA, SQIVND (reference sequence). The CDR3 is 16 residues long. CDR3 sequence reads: CASSIKAGTSNQPQHF. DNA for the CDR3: TGTGCCAGTAGTATTAAGGCAGGGACTAGCAATCAGCCCCAGCATTTT.

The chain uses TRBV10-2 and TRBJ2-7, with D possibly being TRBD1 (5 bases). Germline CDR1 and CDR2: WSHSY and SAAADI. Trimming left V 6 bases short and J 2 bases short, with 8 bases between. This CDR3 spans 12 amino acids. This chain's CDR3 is CASSPGTYEQYF. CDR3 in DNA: TGCGCCAGCAGCCCAGGGACCTACGAGCAGTACTTC.

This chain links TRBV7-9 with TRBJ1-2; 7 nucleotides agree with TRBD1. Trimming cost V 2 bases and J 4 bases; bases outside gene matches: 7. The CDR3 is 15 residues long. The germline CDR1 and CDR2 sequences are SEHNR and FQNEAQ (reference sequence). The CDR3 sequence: CASSLLTGTAYGYTF. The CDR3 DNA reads TGTGCCAGCAGCTTATTGACGGGGACAGCCTATGGCTACACCTTC.

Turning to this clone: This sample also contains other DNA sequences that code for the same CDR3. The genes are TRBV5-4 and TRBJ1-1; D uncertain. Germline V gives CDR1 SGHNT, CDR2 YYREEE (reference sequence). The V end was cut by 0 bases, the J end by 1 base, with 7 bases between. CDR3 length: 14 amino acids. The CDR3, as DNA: TGTGCCAGCAGCTTGGATCGGGGGAACACTGAAGCTTTCTTT. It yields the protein CASSLDRGNTEAFF.

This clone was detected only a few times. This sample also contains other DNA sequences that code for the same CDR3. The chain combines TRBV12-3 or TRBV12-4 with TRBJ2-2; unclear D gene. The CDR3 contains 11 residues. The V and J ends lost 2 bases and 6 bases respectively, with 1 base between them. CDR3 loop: CASSLSGELFF. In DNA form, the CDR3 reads TGTGCCAGCAGTTTATCCGGGGAGCTGTTTTTT.

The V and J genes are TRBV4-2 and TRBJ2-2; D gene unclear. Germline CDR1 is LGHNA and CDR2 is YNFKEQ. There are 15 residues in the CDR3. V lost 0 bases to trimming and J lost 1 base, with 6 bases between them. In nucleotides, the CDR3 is TGTGCCAGCAGCCAAGAAGCAAGGAACACCGGGGAGCTGTTTTTT. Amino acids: CASSQEARNTGELFF.

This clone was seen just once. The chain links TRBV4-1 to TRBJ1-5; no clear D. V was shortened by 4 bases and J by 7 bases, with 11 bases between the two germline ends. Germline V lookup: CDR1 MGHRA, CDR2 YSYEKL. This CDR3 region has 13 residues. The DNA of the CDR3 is TGCGCCAGCAGCCTGAGAGGAGGCCAGCCCCAGCATTTT. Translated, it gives CASSLRGGQPQHF.

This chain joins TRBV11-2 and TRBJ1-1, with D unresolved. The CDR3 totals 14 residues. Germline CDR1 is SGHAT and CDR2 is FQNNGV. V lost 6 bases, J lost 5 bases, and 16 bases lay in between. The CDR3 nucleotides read TGTGCCAGCAGGTCGGACGGCTTAAAGACTGAAGCTTTCTTT. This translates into CASRSDGLKTEAFF.

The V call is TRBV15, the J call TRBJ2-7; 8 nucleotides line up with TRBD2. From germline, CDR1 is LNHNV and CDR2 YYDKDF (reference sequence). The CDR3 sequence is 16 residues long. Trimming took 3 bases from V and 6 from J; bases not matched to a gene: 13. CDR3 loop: CATSSQTGGPKAEQYF. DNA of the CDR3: TGTGCCACCAGCAGTCAAACGGGAGGGCCGAAGGCCGAGCAGTACTTC.

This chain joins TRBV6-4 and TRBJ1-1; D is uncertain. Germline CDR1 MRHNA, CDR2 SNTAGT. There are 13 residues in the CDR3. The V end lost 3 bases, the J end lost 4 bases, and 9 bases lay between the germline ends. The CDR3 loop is CASSEGYRTEAFF. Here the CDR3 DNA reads TGTGCCAGCAGTGAGGGATATCGCACTGAAGCTTTCTTT.

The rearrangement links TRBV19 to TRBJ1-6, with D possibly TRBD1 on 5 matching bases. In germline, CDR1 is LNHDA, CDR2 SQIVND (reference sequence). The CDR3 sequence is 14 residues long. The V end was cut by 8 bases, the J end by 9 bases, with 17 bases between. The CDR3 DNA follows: TGTGCCAGTCACTCCGGGACGACGAGTTCACCCCTCCACTTT. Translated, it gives CASHSGTTSSPLHF.

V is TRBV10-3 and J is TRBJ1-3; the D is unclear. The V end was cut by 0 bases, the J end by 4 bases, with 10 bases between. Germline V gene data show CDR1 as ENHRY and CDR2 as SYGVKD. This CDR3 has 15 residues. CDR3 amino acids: CAISESEELGNTIYF. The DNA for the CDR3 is TGTGCCATCAGTGAGTCGGAGGAGCTCGGAAACACCATATATTTT.

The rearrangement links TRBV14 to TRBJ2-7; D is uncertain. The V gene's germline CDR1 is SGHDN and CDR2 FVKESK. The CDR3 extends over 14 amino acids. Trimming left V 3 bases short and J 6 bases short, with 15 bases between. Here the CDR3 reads CASSQSEHSPEQYF. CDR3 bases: TGTGCCAGCAGCCAGTCTGAGCATAGCCCCGAGCAGTACTTC.

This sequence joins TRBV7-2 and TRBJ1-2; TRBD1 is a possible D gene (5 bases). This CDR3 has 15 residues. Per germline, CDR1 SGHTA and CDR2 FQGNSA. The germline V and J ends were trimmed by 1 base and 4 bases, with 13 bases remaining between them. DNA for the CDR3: TGTGCCAGCAGCTTAGTTTCGGCAGGGAGCTATGGCTACACCTTC. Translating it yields CASSLVSAGSYGYTF.

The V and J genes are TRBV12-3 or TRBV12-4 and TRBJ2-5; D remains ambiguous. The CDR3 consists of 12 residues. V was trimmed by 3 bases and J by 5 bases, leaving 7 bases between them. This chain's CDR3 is CASSFRVETQYF. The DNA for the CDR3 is TGTGCCAGCAGTTTTCGGGTGGAGACCCAGTACTTC.

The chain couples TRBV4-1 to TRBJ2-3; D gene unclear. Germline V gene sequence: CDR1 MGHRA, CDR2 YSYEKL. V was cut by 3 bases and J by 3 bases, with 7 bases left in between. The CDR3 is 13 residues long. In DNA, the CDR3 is TGCGCCAGCAGCCAGGCTCAAACAGATACGCAGTATTTT. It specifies CASSQAQTDTQYF.

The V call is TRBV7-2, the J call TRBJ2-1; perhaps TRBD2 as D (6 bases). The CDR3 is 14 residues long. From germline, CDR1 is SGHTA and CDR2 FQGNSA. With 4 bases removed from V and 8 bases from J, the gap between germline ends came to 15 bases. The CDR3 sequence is CASSWRRVRDEQFF. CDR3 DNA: TGTGCCAGCAGCTGGAGGAGGGTAAGGGATGAGCAGTTCTTC.

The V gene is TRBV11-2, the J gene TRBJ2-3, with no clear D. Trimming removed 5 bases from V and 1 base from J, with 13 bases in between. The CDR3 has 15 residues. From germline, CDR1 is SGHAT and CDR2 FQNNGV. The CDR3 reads CASSAPGVGTDTQYF. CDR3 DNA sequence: TGTGCCAGCAGCGCCCCCGGCGTGGGCACAGATACGCAGTATTTT.

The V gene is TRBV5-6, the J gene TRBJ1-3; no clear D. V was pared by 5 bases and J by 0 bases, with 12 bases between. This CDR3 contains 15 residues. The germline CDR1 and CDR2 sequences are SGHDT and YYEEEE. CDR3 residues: CASSSLKASGNTIYF. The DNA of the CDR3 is TGTGCCAGCAGTTCGTTAAAAGCCTCTGGAAACACCATATATTTT.

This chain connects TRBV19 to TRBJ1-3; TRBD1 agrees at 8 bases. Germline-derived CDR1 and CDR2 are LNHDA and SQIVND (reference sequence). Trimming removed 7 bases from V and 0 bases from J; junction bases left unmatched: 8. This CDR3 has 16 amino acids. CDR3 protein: CASTTGGVYSGNTIYF. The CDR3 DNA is TGTGCCAGTACCACAGGGGGGGTCTACTCTGGAAACACCATATATTTT.

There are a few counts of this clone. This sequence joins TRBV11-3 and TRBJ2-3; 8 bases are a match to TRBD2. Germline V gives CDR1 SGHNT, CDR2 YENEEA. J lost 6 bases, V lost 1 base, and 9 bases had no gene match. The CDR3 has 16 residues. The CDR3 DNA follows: TGTGCCAGCAGCTTAGCCGGTACGGGGGGGCTGGATACGCAGTATTTT. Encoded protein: CASSLAGTGGLDTQYF.

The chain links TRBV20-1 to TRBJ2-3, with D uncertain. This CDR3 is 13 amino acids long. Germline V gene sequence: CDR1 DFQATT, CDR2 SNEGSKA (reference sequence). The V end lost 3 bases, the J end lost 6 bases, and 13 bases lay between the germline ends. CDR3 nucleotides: TGCAGTGCTAGTCGTTCCCGGTATGATACGCAGTATTTT. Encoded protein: CSASRSRYDTQYF.

The CDR3, as DNA: TGTGCCAGCAGCTTAAACCCCGGACTAGCGGGTGCAGGGGATACGCAGTATTTT. Translation gives CASSLNPGLAGAGDTQYF. The chain couples TRBV7-3 to TRBJ2-3, with 11 nucleotides matching TRBD2. This CDR3 region has 18 residues. Germline-derived CDR1 and CDR2 are SGHTA and FQGTGA. V shed 1 base, J shed 6 bases, and the junction held 12 bases outside the gene matches.